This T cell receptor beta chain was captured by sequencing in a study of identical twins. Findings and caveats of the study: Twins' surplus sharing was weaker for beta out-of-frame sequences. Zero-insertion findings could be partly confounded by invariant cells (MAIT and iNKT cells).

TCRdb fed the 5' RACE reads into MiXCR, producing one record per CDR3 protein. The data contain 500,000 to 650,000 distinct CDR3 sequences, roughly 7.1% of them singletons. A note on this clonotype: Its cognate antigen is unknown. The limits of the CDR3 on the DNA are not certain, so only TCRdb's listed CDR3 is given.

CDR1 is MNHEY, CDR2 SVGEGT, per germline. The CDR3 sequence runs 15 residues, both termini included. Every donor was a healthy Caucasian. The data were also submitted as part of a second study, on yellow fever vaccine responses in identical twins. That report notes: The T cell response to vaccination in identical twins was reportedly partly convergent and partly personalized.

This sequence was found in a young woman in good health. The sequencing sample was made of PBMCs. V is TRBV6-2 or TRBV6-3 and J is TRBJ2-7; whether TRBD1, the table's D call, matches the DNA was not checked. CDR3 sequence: CASSSSGQGIYEQYV.